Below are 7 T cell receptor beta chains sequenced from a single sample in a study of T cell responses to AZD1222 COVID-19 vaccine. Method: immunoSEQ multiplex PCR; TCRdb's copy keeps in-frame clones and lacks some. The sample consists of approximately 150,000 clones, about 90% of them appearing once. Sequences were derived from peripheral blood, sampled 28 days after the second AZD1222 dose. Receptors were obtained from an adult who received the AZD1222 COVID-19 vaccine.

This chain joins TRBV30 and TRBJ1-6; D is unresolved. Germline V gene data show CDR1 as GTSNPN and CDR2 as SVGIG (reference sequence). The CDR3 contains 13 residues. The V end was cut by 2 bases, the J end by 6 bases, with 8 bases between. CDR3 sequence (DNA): TGTGCCTGGAGTTCTCAGATTAATTCACCCCTCCACTTT. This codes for CAWSSQINSPLHF.

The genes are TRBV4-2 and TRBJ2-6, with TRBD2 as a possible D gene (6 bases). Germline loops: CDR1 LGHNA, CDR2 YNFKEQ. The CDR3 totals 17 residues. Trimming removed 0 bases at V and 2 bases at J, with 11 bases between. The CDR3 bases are TGTGCCAGCAGCCAAGATCGAGGAGGGACTGGGGCCAACGTCCTGACTTTC. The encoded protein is CASSQDRGGTGANVLTF.

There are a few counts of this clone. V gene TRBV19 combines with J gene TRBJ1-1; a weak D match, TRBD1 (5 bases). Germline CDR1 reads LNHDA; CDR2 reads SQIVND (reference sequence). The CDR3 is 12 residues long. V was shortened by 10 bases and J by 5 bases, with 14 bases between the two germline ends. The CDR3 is CATSEGLTEAFF. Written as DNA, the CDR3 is TGTGCCACCTCCGAGGGACTTACTGAAGCTTTCTTT. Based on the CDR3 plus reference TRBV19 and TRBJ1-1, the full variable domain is DGGITQSPKYLFRKEGQNVTLSCEQNLNHDAMYWYRQDPGQGLRLIYYSQIVNDFQKGDIAEGYSVSREKKESFPLTVTSAQKNPTAFYLCATSEGLTEAFFGQGTRLTVV.

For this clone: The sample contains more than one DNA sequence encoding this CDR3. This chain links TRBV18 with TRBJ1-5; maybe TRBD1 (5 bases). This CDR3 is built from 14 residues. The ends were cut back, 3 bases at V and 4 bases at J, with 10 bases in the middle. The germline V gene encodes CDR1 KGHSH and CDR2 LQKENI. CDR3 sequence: CASSPGTANQPQHF. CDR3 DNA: TGTGCCAGCTCACCCGGGACCGCTAATCAGCCCCAGCATTTT.

CDR3 nucleotides: TGTGCCAGCAGCCCCGTCTCACCTTACGAGCAGTACGTC. Translating it yields CASSPVSPYEQYV. The J gene is TRBJ2-7, the V gene TRBV28; D gene unclear. The CDR3 extends over 13 amino acids. Germline CDR1 and CDR2: MDHEN and SYDVKM. Trimming cost V 6 bases and J 4 bases, with 13 bases left between them.

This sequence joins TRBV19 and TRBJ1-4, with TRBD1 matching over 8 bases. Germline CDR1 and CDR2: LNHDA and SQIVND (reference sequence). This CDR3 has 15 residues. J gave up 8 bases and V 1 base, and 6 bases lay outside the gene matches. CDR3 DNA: TGTGCCAGTAGTATAGTTACAGGGGGGAGCGAAAAACTGTTTTTT. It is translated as CASSIVTGGSEKLFF.

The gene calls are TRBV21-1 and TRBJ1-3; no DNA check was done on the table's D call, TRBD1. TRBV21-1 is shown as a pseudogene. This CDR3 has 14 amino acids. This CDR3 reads CASSDRGPVNTIYF. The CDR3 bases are TGTGCCAGCAGTGATAGGGGGCCGGTAAACACCATATATTTT.